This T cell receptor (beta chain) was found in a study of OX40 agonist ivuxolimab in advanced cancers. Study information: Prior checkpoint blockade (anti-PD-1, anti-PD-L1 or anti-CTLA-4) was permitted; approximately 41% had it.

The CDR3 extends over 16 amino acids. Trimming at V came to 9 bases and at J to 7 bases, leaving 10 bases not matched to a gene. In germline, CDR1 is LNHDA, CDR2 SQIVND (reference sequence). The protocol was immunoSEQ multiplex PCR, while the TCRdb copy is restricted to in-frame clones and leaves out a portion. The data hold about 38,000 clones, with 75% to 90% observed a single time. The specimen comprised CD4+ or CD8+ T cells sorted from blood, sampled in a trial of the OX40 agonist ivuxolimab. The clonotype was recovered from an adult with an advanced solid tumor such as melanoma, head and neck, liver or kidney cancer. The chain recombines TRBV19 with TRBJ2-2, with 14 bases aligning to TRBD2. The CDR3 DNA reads TGTGCCAGGATGGGACTAGCGGGAGATCGGGGCGGGGAGCTGTTTTTT. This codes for CARMGLAGDRGGELFF.